This entry lists 2 T cell receptor beta chains sequenced from one sample in a study of long-term antiretroviral therapy in people with HIV. They ran version v3.0 of the immunoSEQ assay at survey level. TCRdb's table, derived via immunoSEQ multiplex PCR, lists solely in-frame clones and lacks some. The sample records roughly 22,000 clones, 84% being singletons. Sequenced material: unsorted PBMCs, taken 3 years after starting antiretroviral therapy. Receptor source: a man aged 50-60 years with HIV.

This chain joins TRBV11-3 and TRBJ2-2, with D tentatively TRBD1 (6 bases). This CDR3 has 16 amino acids. CDR1 is SGHNT, CDR2 YENEEA, per germline. V dropped 4 bases and J dropped 1 base, with 13 bases sitting between them. CDR3 DNA: TGTGCCAGCAGCTCTACAGGGTGGGGGAACACCGGGGAGCTGTTTTTT. Amino acids: CASSSTGWGNTGELFF.

The V and J genes are TRBV6-6 and TRBJ1-5; D not resolved. Germline V gene data show CDR1 as MNHNY and CDR2 as SVGAGI (reference sequence). The CDR3 loop spans 15 amino acids. The V end lost 2 bases, the J end lost 1 base, and 9 bases lay between the germline ends. The DNA for the CDR3 is TGTGCCAGCAGTTACGAGGGTGGAAGCAATCAGCCCCAGCATTTT. As protein: CASSYEGGSNQPQHF.